Listed here are 9 T cell receptor beta chains from one sample, sequenced in a study of blood T cell repertoires in COVID-19. The repertoire was sequenced with immunoSEQ multiplex PCR; TCRdb's copy has only in-frame clones and lacks some. The sample has roughly 120,000 clones, 90% seen once. Source material: peripheral blood. The receptors were gathered from a man in his sixties with COVID-19, enrolled during active disease.

A word on this clone: Other DNA sequences in this specimen translate into the identical CDR3. The chain has TRBV10-2 and TRBJ1-5; maybe TRBD1 (5 bases). Germline V gene lookup returns CDR1 WSHSY and CDR2 SAAADI. V gave up 4 bases and J gave up 7 bases, with 14 bases separating them. This CDR3 is 14 amino acids long. The CDR3 DNA is TGCGCCAGCAGTGTGACCAGGGTGGACCAGCCCCAGCATTTT. Protein: CASSVTRVDQPQHF.

This clone was detected only once. The V and J genes are TRBV24-1 and TRBJ2-3; 7 positions agree with TRBD2. CDR3 length: 14 amino acids. CDR1 and CDR2 from the germline V gene are KGHDR and SFDVKD. The trim removed 4 bases at V and 3 bases at J, leaving 3 bases unmatched. The CDR3 region is CATSEAAGTDTQYF. CDR3 sequence (DNA): TGTGCCACCAGTGAAGCAGCGGGAACAGATACGCAGTATTTT.

This clone was seen only a few times. The V call is TRBV21-1, the J call TRBJ1-4; no DNA check was done on the table's D call, TRBD1. TRBV21-1 is a known pseudogene. This CDR3 comprises 16 residues. Written as DNA, the CDR3 is TGTGCCAGCAACATAGGACAGATTGCAACTAATGAAAAACTGTTTTTT. As protein: CASNIGQIATNEKLFF.

This chain uses TRBV4-2 with TRBJ1-1; D gene uncertain. V lost 1 base and J 11 bases, leaving 14 bases between the germline ends. Germline lookup yields CDR1 LGHNA and CDR2 YNFKEQ. The CDR3 runs 13 residues. The CDR3 bases are TGTGCCAGCAGCCAAGGCGAGAGGGTTGAGGCTTTCTTT. It specifies CASSQGERVEAFF.

This chain joins TRBV24-1 and TRBJ2-1, with D tentatively TRBD2 (5 bases). V lost 0 bases, J lost 5 bases, and 10 bases lay in between. The CDR3 has 15 residues. Germline values: CDR1 KGHDR, CDR2 SFDVKD. The DNA of the CDR3 is TGTGCCACCAGTGATTTGCCGGACTCTGACAATGAGCAGTTCTTC. Translated: CATSDLPDSDNEQFF.

This clone has only a few counts. The genes are TRBV7-3 and TRBJ2-2; TRBD1 aligns across 8 bases. Germline V gene data show CDR1 as SGHTA and CDR2 as FQGTGA. Trimming cost V 2 bases and J 6 bases; bases outside gene matches: 5. The CDR3 is made up of 15 amino acids. CDR3 nucleotides: TGTGCCAGCAGCTTAGACAGGGGATGGGCCGGGGAGCTGTTTTTT. Its translation is CASSLDRGWAGELFF.

This chain links TRBV30 with TRBJ2-3; 10 bases line up with TRBD2. This CDR3 comprises 14 residues. Germline CDR1 GTSNPN, CDR2 SVGIG (reference sequence). Losses at the gene ends were 4 bases for V and 5 bases for J; bases not matched to a gene: 6. The CDR3 DNA sequence: TGTGCCTGGACTAGCGGGAGCGATCAAGATACGCAGTATTTT. Protein sequence: CAWTSGSDQDTQYF.

The J gene is TRBJ2-7, the V gene TRBV11-2; 10 bases match TRBD1. Germline CDR1 and CDR2: SGHAT and FQNNGV. This CDR3 is built from 15 residues. Trimming cost V 5 bases and J 4 bases; bases outside gene matches: 8. CDR3 sequence reads: CASSERDRGFYEQYF. The CDR3 nucleotides read TGTGCCAGCAGCGAGCGGGACAGGGGTTTTTACGAGCAGTACTTC. Based on the CDR3 plus reference TRBV11-2 and TRBJ2-7, the full variable domain is EAGVAQSPRYKIIEKRQSVAFWCNPISGHATLYWYQQILGQGPKLLIQFQNNGVVDDSQLPKDRFSAERLKGVDSTLKIQPAKLEDSAVYLCASSERDRGFYEQYFGPGTRLTVT.

This chain uses TRBV7-9 with TRBJ2-3, with D possibly TRBD1 on 6 matching bases. The CDR3 has 15 amino acids. Trimming stripped 2 bases from V and 2 bases from J, with 11 bases between. Germline V gene sequence: CDR1 SEHNR, CDR2 FQNEAQ (reference sequence). The CDR3 bases are TGTGCCAGCAGCTTAACGACAGGTTCCACAGATACGCAGTATTTT. Protein sequence: CASSLTTGSTDTQYF.